Following are 8 T cell receptor beta chains from one sample sequenced in a study of blood T cell repertoires in COVID-19 (dated by TCRdb to the early 2020s). Library preparation employed the immunoSEQ multiplex PCR assay. TCRdb obtained this table from immuneACCESS and retained in-frame rearrangements with V and J assigned. These tables miss some clones; where compared with another copy, unresolved V genes account for less than half of the shortfall, and the remainder is unexplained. Across this sample there are about 140,000 clones, with roughly four fifths seen only once. The biggest ten clones account for roughly 8.6% of the sample. Sequencing input: peripheral blood. All receptors derive from a woman aged 50 to 60 with active or convalescent COVID-19.

Comments on this clone: The sample contains more than one DNA sequence encoding this CDR3. The chain recombines TRBV18 with TRBJ1-6, with TRBD1 identical over 10 bases. The CDR3 spans 15 residues. J gave up 7 bases and V 1 base, and 1 base lay outside the gene matches. Germline V gives CDR1 KGHSH, CDR2 LQKENI. DNA for the CDR3: TGTGCCAGCTCACCACAGGGACAGGGGAATTCACCCCTCCACTTT. The encoded protein is CASSPQGQGNSPLHF.

The chain recombines TRBV10-3 with TRBJ1-4, with a possible D match to TRBD1 (5 bases). The CDR3 consists of 14 residues. Germline loops: CDR1 ENHRY, CDR2 SYGVKD. Trimming left V 6 bases short and J 6 bases short, with 14 bases between. This CDR3 is CAIRPAGRDEKLFF. CDR3 bases: TGTGCCATCAGACCCGCAGGGAGGGATGAAAAACTGTTTTTT.

This chain joins TRBV2 and TRBJ2-7, with a possible D match to TRBD1 (6 bases). The CDR3 is made up of 12 amino acids. CDR1 and CDR2 (germline): SNHLY, FYNNEI. Trimming pared 9 bases from V and 3 bases from J, leaving 12 bases between. The CDR3: CASRTDLYEQYF. CDR3 sequence (DNA): TGTGCCAGTAGGACAGACCTCTACGAGCAGTACTTC.

The chain combines TRBV5-5 with TRBJ1-4; D unresolved. The V gene lost 2 bases and the J gene lost 5 bases, with 13 bases spanning the gap. Per germline, CDR1 SGHKS and CDR2 YYEKEE (reference sequence). CDR3 size: 15 residues. CDR3 coding DNA: TGTGCCAGCAGCTTCGCCGCAGTATCGAATGAAAAACTGTTTTTT. It encodes CASSFAAVSNEKLFF.

This clone was seen a few times. The V and J genes are TRBV4-2 and TRBJ2-7; D is perhaps TRBD1 (5 bases). This CDR3 has 16 amino acids. Germline V gene lookup returns CDR1 LGHNA and CDR2 YNFKEQ. The V and J ends lost 0 bases and 3 bases respectively, with 15 bases between them. The CDR3 spells CASSQDLGAHYYEQYF. DNA for the CDR3: TGTGCCAGCAGCCAAGATCTTGGGGCCCACTACTACGAGCAGTACTTC.

This sequence joins TRBV24-1 and TRBJ1-4, with TRBD1 identical over 7 bases. The germline V gene encodes CDR1 KGHDR and CDR2 SFDVKD. The ends lost 3 bases at V and 4 bases at J; junction bases unmatched: 10. This CDR3 spans 17 amino acids. Here the CDR3 reads CATSDPRAGTDNEKLFF. CDR3 bases: TGTGCCACCAGTGATCCACGAGCCGGGACAGATAATGAAAAACTGTTTTTT.

This clone came up once. CDR3 loop: CASNLPPGTQYF. The CDR3 region has the DNA TGTGCCAGTAACCTCCCCCCCGGTACGCAGTATTTT. This chain uses TRBV2 with TRBJ2-3; D is uncertain. This CDR3 is 12 amino acids long. V was clipped by 9 bases and J by 8 bases, with 15 bases between them. The germline V gene encodes CDR1 SNHLY and CDR2 FYNNEI.

The chain carries TRBV27 and TRBJ1-1; no clear D. Trimming cost V 4 bases and J 3 bases, with 15 bases left between them. Germline CDR1 reads MNHEY; CDR2 reads SMNVEV (reference sequence). The CDR3 is 15 residues long. This chain's CDR3 is CASSSDSIYDTEAFF. Written as DNA, the CDR3 is TGTGCCAGCAGTTCAGACTCTATATACGACACTGAAGCTTTCTTT.